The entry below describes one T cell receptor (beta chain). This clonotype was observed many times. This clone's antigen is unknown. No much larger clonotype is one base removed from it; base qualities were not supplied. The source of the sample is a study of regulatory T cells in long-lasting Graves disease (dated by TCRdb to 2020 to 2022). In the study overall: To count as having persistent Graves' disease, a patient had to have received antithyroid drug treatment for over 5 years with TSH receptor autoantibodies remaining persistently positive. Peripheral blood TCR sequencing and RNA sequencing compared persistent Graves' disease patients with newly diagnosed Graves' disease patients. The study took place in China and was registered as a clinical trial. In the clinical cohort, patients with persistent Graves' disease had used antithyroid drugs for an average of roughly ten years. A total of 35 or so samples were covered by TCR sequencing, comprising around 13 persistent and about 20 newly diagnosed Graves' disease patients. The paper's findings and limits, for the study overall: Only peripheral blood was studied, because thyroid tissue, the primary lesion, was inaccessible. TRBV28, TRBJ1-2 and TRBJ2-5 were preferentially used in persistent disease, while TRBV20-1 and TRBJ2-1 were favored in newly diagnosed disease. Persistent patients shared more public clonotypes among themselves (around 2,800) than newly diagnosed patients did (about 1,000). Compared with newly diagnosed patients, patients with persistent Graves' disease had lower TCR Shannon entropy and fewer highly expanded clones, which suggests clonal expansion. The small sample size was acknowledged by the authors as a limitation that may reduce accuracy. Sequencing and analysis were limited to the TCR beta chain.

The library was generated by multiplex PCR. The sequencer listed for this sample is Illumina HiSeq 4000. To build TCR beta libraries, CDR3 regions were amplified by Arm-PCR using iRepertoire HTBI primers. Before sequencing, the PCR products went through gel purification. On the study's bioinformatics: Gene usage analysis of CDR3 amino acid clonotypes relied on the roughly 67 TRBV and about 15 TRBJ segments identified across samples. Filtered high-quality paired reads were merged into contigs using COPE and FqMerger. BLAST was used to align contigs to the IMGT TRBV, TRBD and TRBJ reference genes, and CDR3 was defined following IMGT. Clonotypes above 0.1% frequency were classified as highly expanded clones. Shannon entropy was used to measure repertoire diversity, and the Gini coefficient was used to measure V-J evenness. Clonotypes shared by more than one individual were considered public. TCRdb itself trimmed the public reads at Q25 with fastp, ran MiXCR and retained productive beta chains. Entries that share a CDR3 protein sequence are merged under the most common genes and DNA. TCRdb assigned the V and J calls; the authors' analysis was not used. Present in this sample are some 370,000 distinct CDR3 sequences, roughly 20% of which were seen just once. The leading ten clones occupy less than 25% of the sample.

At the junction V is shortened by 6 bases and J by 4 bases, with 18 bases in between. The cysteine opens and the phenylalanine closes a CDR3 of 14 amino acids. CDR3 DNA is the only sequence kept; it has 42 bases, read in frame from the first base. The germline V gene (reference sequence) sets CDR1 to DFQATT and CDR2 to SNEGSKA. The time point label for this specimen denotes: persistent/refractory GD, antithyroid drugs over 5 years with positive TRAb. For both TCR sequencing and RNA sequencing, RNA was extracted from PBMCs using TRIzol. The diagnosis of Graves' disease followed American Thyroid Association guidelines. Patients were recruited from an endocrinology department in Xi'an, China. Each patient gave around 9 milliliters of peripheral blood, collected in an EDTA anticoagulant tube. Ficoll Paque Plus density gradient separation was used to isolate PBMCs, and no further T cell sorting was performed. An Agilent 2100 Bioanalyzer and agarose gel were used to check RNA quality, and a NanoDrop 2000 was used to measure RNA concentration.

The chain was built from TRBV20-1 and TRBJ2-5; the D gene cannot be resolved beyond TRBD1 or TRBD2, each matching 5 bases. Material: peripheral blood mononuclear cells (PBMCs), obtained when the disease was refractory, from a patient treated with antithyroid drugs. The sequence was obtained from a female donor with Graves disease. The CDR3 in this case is CSAWVGGIGETQYF. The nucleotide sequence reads TGCAGTGCATGGGTTGGGGGAATAGGAGAGACCCAGTACTTC.